This passage covers 20 T cell receptor beta chains from one sample sequenced in a study of blood T cells in healthy people across ages. The use of a sample-barcoded 5' primer and a J-beta primer mix characterized a second PCR of roughly 6 to 11 cycles. TCRdb re-analysed the 5' RACE reads in MiXCR, keeping a single row per CDR3 protein. There are some 1.1 million distinct CDR3 sequences in the sample; roughly two fifths occur only once, and under 15% lies in the top ten. The sample taken for sequencing was blood. Every receptor here comes from a man younger than 30 in good health.

This chain uses TRBV20-1 with TRBJ1-2; D ambiguous. This CDR3 has 12 amino acids. Trimming shortened V by 5 bases and J by 4 bases, and 11 bases separated the two germline ends. Germline V gene lookup returns CDR1 DFQATT and CDR2 SNEGSKA (reference sequence). In DNA form, the CDR3 reads TGCAGTGCTCCCCAGCTCACCTATGGCTACACCTTC. Translating it yields CSAPQLTYGYTF.

The genes are TRBV7-2 and TRBJ2-1, with 12 bases fitting TRBD1. With V trimmed by 1 base and J by 9 bases, 4 bases remained unmatched. Germline CDR1 is SGHTA and CDR2 is FQGNSA. This CDR3 is built from 15 residues. The CDR3 bases are TGTGCCAGCAGCTTAGGGGACAGGGGGCAGGGTGAGCAGTTCTTC. Protein product: CASSLGDRGQGEQFF.

The J gene is TRBJ1-5, the V gene TRBV5-5; D not certain. Germline CDR1 reads SGHKS; CDR2 reads YYEKEE (reference sequence). This CDR3 is built from 14 residues. V was cut by 0 bases and J by 4 bases, with 8 bases left in between. For the CDR3, the DNA is TGTGCCAGCAGCTTGGTGGTAGAGAATCAGCCCCAGCATTTT. Protein: CASSLVVENQPQHF.

This chain joins TRBV11-2 and TRBJ1-1; TRBD1 matches 8 bases. Germline V gives CDR1 SGHAT, CDR2 FQNNGV. V gave up 2 bases and J gave up 2 bases; unmatched junction bases: 13. This CDR3 comprises 18 residues. For the CDR3, the DNA is TGTGCCAGCAGCTTATTCCCCGGACAGGGCCTCCAAAACACTGAAGCTTTCTTT. As protein: CASSLFPGQGLQNTEAFF.

V usage is TRBV28 and J usage is TRBJ2-5; 9 bases match TRBD1. The germline V gene encodes CDR1 MDHEN and CDR2 SYDVKM. With V trimmed by 5 bases and J by 5 bases, 6 bases remained unmatched. The CDR3 is made up of 14 amino acids. The CDR3 sequence: CASSQRTGVETQYF. In DNA, the CDR3 is TGTGCCAGCAGTCAGCGGACAGGGGTGGAGACCCAGTACTTC. The full variable domain, in which reference TRBV28 and TRBJ2-5 provide the parts outside the CDR3, is DVKVTQSSRYLVKRTGEKVFLECVQDMDHENMFWYRQDPGLGLRLIYFSYDVKMKEKGDIPEGYSVSREKKERFSLILESASTNQTSMYLCASSQRTGVETQYFGPGTRLLVL.

The V gene is TRBV10-3, the J gene TRBJ1-1; no reliable D call. This CDR3 comprises 11 residues. Trimming shortened V by 6 bases and J by 11 bases, and 13 bases separated the two germline ends. Germline V gene lookup returns CDR1 ENHRY and CDR2 SYGVKD. CDR3 DNA: TGTGCCATCAGAGATCACCACGGGGCTTTCTTT. Its protein product is CAIRDHHGAFF.

This clonotype was observed a single time. The chain employs TRBV28 and TRBJ2-5; a possible D gene is TRBD2 (7 bases). The V end lost 6 bases, the J end lost 11 bases, and 22 bases lay between the germline ends. Germline assignment: CDR1 MDHEN and CDR2 SYDVKM. This CDR3 is 14 amino acids long. CDR3 residues: CASRILAKQGEQYF. The CDR3 DNA reads TGTGCCAGCAGGATACTAGCGAAACAGGGTGAGCAGTACTTC.

The gene calls are TRBV7-9 and TRBJ1-1, with 8 positions matching TRBD1. The germline CDR1 and CDR2 sequences are SEHNR and FQNEAQ (reference sequence). With 5 bases clipped from V and 3 bases from J, the junction kept 2 bases outside the gene matches. This CDR3 has 13 amino acids. CDR3 sequence: CASSMTGDTEAFF. CDR3 bases: TGTGCCAGCAGCATGACAGGGGACACTGAAGCTTTCTTT.

The chain is built from TRBV20-1 and TRBJ2-1; D possibly corresponds to TRBD2 (6 bases). The CDR3 sequence is 14 residues long. The V gene lost 5 bases and the J gene lost 9 bases, with 20 bases spanning the gap. Looked up from germline, CDR1 is DFQATT and CDR2 is SNEGSKA (reference sequence). The chain's CDR3 is CSASRGWNNPEQFF. The CDR3 nucleotides read TGCAGTGCTTCTCGGGGGTGGAACAACCCTGAGCAGTTCTTC.

Only a few counts were recorded for this clonotype. The genes are TRBV12-3 or TRBV12-4 and TRBJ2-5, with D perhaps TRBD1 (6 bases). There are 15 residues in the CDR3. V was pared by 7 bases and J by 11 bases, with 26 bases between. The DNA of the CDR3 is TGTGCCAGCAACCCCCCAGGGGTCCCGTACTATGAGCAGTACTTC. Translating it yields CASNPPGVPYYEQYF.

The genes are TRBV7-2 and TRBJ1-1; D perhaps matches TRBD1 (5 bases). Germline CDR1 reads SGHTA; CDR2 reads FQGNSA. CDR3 length: 17 residues. V lost 5 bases, J lost 0 bases, and 19 bases lay in between. In DNA, the CDR3 is TGTGCCAGCAGCCCCCGGTCGGGGGGGTCCATGAACACTGAAGCTTTCTTT. This codes for CASSPRSGGSMNTEAFF.

Here the CDR3 DNA reads TGTGCCAGCAGTTTTGATCAGGGGCGGAGGTATGAGGGCTACAATGAGCAGTTCTTC. Its translation: CASSFDQGRRYEGYNEQFF. The chain has TRBV12-3 or TRBV12-4 and TRBJ2-1, with D possibly matching TRBD1 (6 bases). V dropped 3 bases and J dropped 3 bases, with 24 bases sitting between them. The CDR3 is made up of 19 amino acids.

The chain uses TRBV20-1 and TRBJ2-3; 9 bases fit TRBD2. V was pared by 3 bases and J by 2 bases, with 6 bases of the junction left unmatched. This CDR3 has 15 residues. The germline V gene encodes CDR1 DFQATT and CDR2 SNEGSKA (reference sequence). This chain's CDR3 is CSASGGGGLTDTQYF. CDR3 nucleotides: TGCAGTGCTAGCGGCGGGGGGGGCCTCACAGATACGCAGTATTTT.

The gene calls are TRBV4-3 and TRBJ2-3; 15 nucleotides line up with TRBD2. Per the germline V gene, CDR1 is LGHNA and CDR2 is YSLEER. V trimming: 5 bases; J trimming: 2 bases; junction bases outside the gene matches: 11. This CDR3 has 19 amino acids. The CDR3 protein is CASSSKVRTSGGATDTQYF. Written as DNA, the CDR3 is TGCGCCAGCAGCTCGAAAGTCAGGACTAGCGGGGGGGCCACAGATACGCAGTATTTT.

The chain combines TRBV20-1 with TRBJ2-4; the D gene is possibly TRBD2 (5 bases). Germline V gene lookup returns CDR1 DFQATT and CDR2 SNEGSKA (reference sequence). V was cut by 6 bases and J by 2 bases, with 14 bases left in between. CDR3 length equals 14 residues. The CDR3 coding sequence is TGCAGTGCCCCTGCGGGTGGTTCCAAAAACATTCAGTACTTC. Protein product: CSAPAGGSKNIQYF.

This clonotype was counted only a few times. The V gene is TRBV25-1, the J gene TRBJ1-1; a possible D gene is TRBD1 (5 bases). V was clipped by 6 bases and J by 11 bases, with 16 bases between them. This CDR3 is 12 amino acids long. The germline CDR1 and CDR2 sequences are MGHDK and SYGVNS. CDR3 bases: TGTGCCAGCAGAAAACCGGGGGGTTGGGCTTTCTTT. It specifies CASRKPGGWAFF.

The genes are TRBV20-1 and TRBJ2-7, with D tentatively TRBD2 (6 bases). Germline V gene sequence: CDR1 DFQATT, CDR2 SNEGSKA (reference sequence). The ends were cut back, 5 bases at V and 5 bases at J, with 10 bases in the middle. The CDR3 length is 11 residues. In DNA, the CDR3 is TGCAGTGCTGGGCGGGGAGACGAGCAGTACTTC. Translation: CSAGRGDEQYF.

In its sample, this clonotype was seen a few times. The chain links TRBV7-2 to TRBJ1-2; 8 nucleotides match TRBD1. Germline CDR1 reads SGHTA; CDR2 reads FQGNSA. V was clipped by 2 bases and J by 8 bases; unmatched bases: 10. The length of the CDR3 is 15 residues. The CDR3 DNA reads as TGTGCCAGCAGCTTAAAACCGGACAGGGTGAGGGGCTACACCTTC. This sequence encodes CASSLKPDRVRGYTF.

The chain carries TRBV7-9 and TRBJ1-2, with D uncertain. Between the trimmed V and J ends, which lost 1 base and 6 bases, there was a span of 12 bases. Germline V CDR1 and CDR2: SEHNR, FQNEAQ (reference sequence). The CDR3 loop spans 14 amino acids. CDR3 DNA sequence: TGTGCCAGCAGCTTAGTCCCAGACACAAATGGCTACACCTTC. Its translation is CASSLVPDTNGYTF.

The V gene is TRBV7-3, the J gene TRBJ2-5, with D maybe TRBD2 (6 bases). Trimming took off 3 bases at V and 3 bases at J, with 17 bases between the two ends. Germline CDR1 reads SGHTA; CDR2 reads FQGTGA. This CDR3 spans 16 amino acids. DNA for the CDR3: TGTGCCAGCAGCTTCGGGACTTCGAGACTGGAAGAGACCCAGTACTTC. Its translation is CASSFGTSRLEETQYF.